The entry that follows covers one TCR beta chain sequence. The antigen remains unidentified. This entry belongs to a study of post-analysis software for immune sequencing data. Study summary: Relapsing-remitting, secondary progressive and progressive-relapsing forms of multiple sclerosis all featured among disease courses. Study observations and caveats: TRBV5-6, TRBV5-1 and TRBV20-1 belonged to a set of roughly five TRBV segments that were more frequent in patients than controls.

Carried by the TCR beta cDNA libraries were unique molecular identifiers. A single record per CDR3 protein comes from TCRdb applying MiXCR to the PCR reads. This table has 350,000 to 450,000 distinct CDR3 sequences, 30% to 45% appearing once. The CDR3 has 14 residues. CDR1 is DFQATT and CDR2 is SNEGSKA in the germline V gene (reference sequence). V is TRBV20-1 and J is TRBJ2-4; 8 bases agree with TRBD2. The DNA end is more similar to TRBJ2-7, so the J call may be wrong. The sample was blood. This receptor was obtained from a girl aged 5-17 years with multiple sclerosis. Here the CDR3 DNA reads TGCAGTGCTAGCGGACTAGCATCCACCTACGAGCAGTACTTC. Amino acids: CSASGLASTYEQYF.